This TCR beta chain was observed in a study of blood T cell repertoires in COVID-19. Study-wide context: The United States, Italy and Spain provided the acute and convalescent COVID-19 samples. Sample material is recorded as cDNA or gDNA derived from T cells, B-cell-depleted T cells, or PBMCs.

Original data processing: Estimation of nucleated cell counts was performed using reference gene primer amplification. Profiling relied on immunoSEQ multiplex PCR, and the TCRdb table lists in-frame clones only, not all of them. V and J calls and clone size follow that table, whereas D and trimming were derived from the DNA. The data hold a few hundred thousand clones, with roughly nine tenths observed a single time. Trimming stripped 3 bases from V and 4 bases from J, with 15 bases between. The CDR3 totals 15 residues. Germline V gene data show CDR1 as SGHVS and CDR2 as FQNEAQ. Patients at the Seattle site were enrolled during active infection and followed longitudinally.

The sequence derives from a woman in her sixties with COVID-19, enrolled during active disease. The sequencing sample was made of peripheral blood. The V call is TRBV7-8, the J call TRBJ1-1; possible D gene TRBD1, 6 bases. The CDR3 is CASSLSLGAGTEAFF. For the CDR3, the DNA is TGTGCCAGCAGCTTGTCACTGGGGGCGGGCACTGAAGCTTTCTTT.